Each of the 19 T cell receptor beta chains below was sequenced from the same sample in a study of blood T cell repertoires in COVID-19. Repertoires were generated with immunoSEQ multiplex PCR, while TCRdb's copy carries only in-frame clones and drops some. The data hold about 140,000 clones, with approximately 84% observed a single time. The material sequenced was PBMCs or T cells enriched from blood (not recorded which). The receptors were sampled from a woman under 30 who had been exposed to COVID-19.

The chain employs TRBV20-1 and TRBJ1-1; tentatively, D is TRBD1 (6 bases). Looked up from germline, CDR1 is DFQATT and CDR2 is SNEGSKA (reference sequence). Trimming removed 5 bases from V and 10 bases from J, with 14 bases in between. The CDR3 has 11 amino acids. The CDR3 DNA reads TGCAGTGCTGTGGACAGTTTAAGAGCTTTCTTT. Translating gives CSAVDSLRAFF.

J is TRBJ2-3 and V is TRBV6-5, with TRBD1 identical over 8 bases. CDR1 and CDR2 (germline): MNHEY, SVGAGI. CDR3 size: 15 residues. V shed 4 bases and J 3 bases; nucleotides not matched to a gene: 6. CDR3: CASSSAGGGTDTQYF. CDR3 nucleotide sequence: TGTGCCAGCAGTTCCGCAGGGGGCGGGACAGATACGCAGTATTTT.

The chain couples TRBV24-1 to TRBJ2-1; D gene ambiguous. From germline, CDR1 is KGHDR and CDR2 SFDVKD. The CDR3 is made up of 13 amino acids. Trimming left V 3 bases short and J 7 bases short, with 9 bases between. The CDR3 bases are TGTGCCACCAGTGATGGGCCAAGAAATGAGCAGTTCTTC. Encoded protein: CATSDGPRNEQFF.

The CDR3 loop is CASSAGTGGAYEQYF. CDR3 DNA: TGTGCCAGCTCTGCAGGGACAGGGGGTGCCTACGAGCAGTACTTC. The J gene is TRBJ2-7, the V gene TRBV18; TRBD1 matches 11 bases. CDR3 size: 15 residues. Germline assignment: CDR1 KGHSH and CDR2 LQKENI. After removal of 6 bases from V and 2 bases from J, the junction contained 6 bases not matched to a gene. The complete variable domain, with remaining parts taken from reference TRBV18 and TRBJ2-7, reads NAGVMQNPRHLVRRRGQEARLRCSPMKGHSHVYWYRQLPEEGLKFMVYLQKENIIDESGMPKERFSAEFPKEGPSILRIQQVVRGDSAAYFCASSAGTGGAYEQYFGPGTRLTVT.

The sample holds one count of this clone. The chain employs TRBV27 and TRBJ2-4; D is perhaps TRBD2 (6 bases). The V gene lost 6 bases and the J gene lost 6 bases, with 12 bases spanning the gap. Germline values: CDR1 MNHEY, CDR2 SMNVEV (reference sequence). The CDR3 spans 13 residues. The DNA of the CDR3 is TGTGCCAGCAGGTCTGGAGGGTTAAACATTCAGTACTTC. Its protein is CASRSGGLNIQYF.

V usage is TRBV7-9 and J usage is TRBJ2-1; tentatively, D is TRBD1 (5 bases). Per germline, CDR1 SEHNR and CDR2 FQNEAQ (reference sequence). Deletions cut 5 bases from V and 7 bases from J, with 30 bases between. This CDR3 is 19 amino acids long. The CDR3 here is CASSQDEVRTRARGNEQFF. In nucleotides, the CDR3 is TGTGCCAGCAGCCAGGACGAAGTGAGGACAAGGGCCCGCGGAAATGAGCAGTTCTTC.

J is TRBJ2-5 and V is TRBV5-4, with TRBD1 matching over 10 bases. Unmatched junction bases numbered 0, after V lost 0 bases and J lost 4 bases. In germline, CDR1 is SGHNT, CDR2 YYREEE (reference sequence). This CDR3 is 14 amino acids long. Here the CDR3 DNA reads TGTGCCAGCAGCTTGGGGGACAGGGGAGAGACCCAGTACTTC. Encoded protein: CASSLGDRGETQYF.

The chain uses TRBV7-9 and TRBJ2-2; 11 bases map to TRBD2. The CDR3 totals 18 residues. The J segment lost 1 base and the V segment lost 4 bases, leaving 8 bases of the junction unmatched. CDR1 and CDR2 (germline): SEHNR, FQNEAQ (reference sequence). In DNA form, the CDR3 reads TGTGCCAGCAGCTCCTGGACTAGCGGGCCCAAGAACACCGGGGAGCTGTTTTTT. It is translated as CASSSWTSGPKNTGELFF. The full variable domain, rest sourced from reference TRBV7-9 and TRBJ2-2, is DTGVSQNPRHKITKRGQNVTFRCDPISEHNRLYWYRQTLGQGPEFLTYFQNEAQLEKSRLLSDRFSAERPKGSFSTLEIQRTEQGDSAMYLCASSSWTSGPKNTGELFFGEGSRLTVL.

The gene calls are TRBV27 and TRBJ1-5; tentative D call: TRBD1 (6 bases). The CDR3 totals 14 residues. The V and J ends lost 2 bases and 4 bases respectively, with 9 bases between them. Germline lookup yields CDR1 MNHEY and CDR2 SMNVEV (reference sequence). CDR3 DNA sequence: TGTGCCAGCAGTTTAATCCAGGGGAATCAGCCCCAGCATTTT. Translation gives CASSLIQGNQPQHF.

This chain uses TRBV28 with TRBJ1-1; 10 positions agree with TRBD1. CDR3 length equals 16 residues. Trimming removed 3 bases from V and 4 bases from J; junction bases left unmatched: 8. Germline V gives CDR1 MDHEN, CDR2 SYDVKM. The CDR3 sequence: CASSFLLDRGPTEAFF. DNA of the CDR3: TGTGCCAGCAGTTTCCTCCTTGACAGGGGGCCCACTGAAGCTTTCTTT.

The CDR3 region has the DNA TGTGCCAGCAGCTTGATGAGTAGCGGGAGTACGAACACCGGGGAGCTGTTTTTT. Its translation is CASSLMSSGSTNTGELFF. This chain connects TRBV5-6 to TRBJ2-2; 9 nucleotides match TRBD2. The V gene end was trimmed by 1 base and the J gene end by 0 bases; junction bases not matched to a gene: 7. The CDR3 is 18 amino acids. Germline loops: CDR1 SGHDT, CDR2 YYEEEE.

The table lists this clone with a few counts. The chain is built from TRBV19 and TRBJ1-5; TRBD1 might be the D (5 bases). V lost 1 base to trimming and J lost 0 bases, with 16 bases between them. CDR1 is LNHDA and CDR2 is SQIVND in the germline V gene (reference sequence). This CDR3 spans 18 amino acids. The CDR3 here is CASSIAPIQGYSNQPQHF. The CDR3 DNA sequence: TGTGCCAGTAGTATAGCCCCCATCCAGGGTTATAGCAATCAGCCCCAGCATTTT.

The rearrangement uses TRBV15 and TRBJ1-5; D is unclear. V gave up 5 bases and J gave up 5 bases, with 7 bases separating them. The CDR3 contains 12 residues. Germline V gene sequence: CDR1 LNHNV, CDR2 YYDKDF (reference sequence). The chain's CDR3 is CATSGLYQPQHF. For the CDR3, the DNA is TGTGCCACCAGCGGTCTATATCAGCCCCAGCATTTT.

The chain links TRBV9 to TRBJ2-7, with 12 bases matching TRBD1. The CDR3 extends over 15 amino acids. Unmatched junction bases numbered 4, after V lost 2 bases and J lost 4 bases. Per germline, CDR1 SGDLS and CDR2 YYNGEE. CDR3 amino acids: CASSVGTGGIYEQYF. In DNA form, the CDR3 reads TGTGCCAGCAGCGTTGGGACAGGGGGCATATACGAGCAGTACTTC. Full variable domain (remainder filled in from reference TRBV9 and TRBJ2-7): DSGVTQTPKHLITATGQRVTLRCSPRSGDLSVYWYQQSLDQGLQFLIQYYNGEERAKGNILERFSAQQFPDLHSELNLSSLELGDSALYFCASSVGTGGIYEQYFGPGTRLTVT.

The gene calls are TRBV5-6 and TRBJ1-2, with 7 bases matching TRBD1. This CDR3 region has 13 residues. Germline assignment: CDR1 SGHDT and CDR2 YYEEEE. V shed 4 bases, J shed 4 bases, and the junction held 4 bases outside the gene matches. CDR3 sequence reads: CASSQGQLYGYTF. DNA for the CDR3: TGTGCCAGCAGCCAGGGACAGCTCTATGGCTACACCTTC. Variable domain in full (rest from reference TRBV5-6 and TRBJ1-2): DAGVTQSPTHLIKTRGQQVTLRCSPKSGHDTVSWYQQALGQGPQFIFQYYEEEERQRGNFPDRFSGHQFPNYSSELNVNALLLGDSALYLCASSQGQLYGYTFGSGTRLTVV.

V gene TRBV18 combines with J gene TRBJ2-1; D is unclear. The CDR3 runs 12 residues. Looked up from germline, CDR1 is KGHSH and CDR2 is LQKENI. The ends were cut back, 0 bases at V and 9 bases at J, with 6 bases in the middle. DNA for the CDR3: TGTGCCAGCTCACCACCGCTTAGTGAGCAGTTCTTC. Protein sequence: CASSPPLSEQFF.

The chain combines TRBV6-6 with TRBJ2-7, with no clear D. Trimming cost V 4 bases and J 4 bases, with 8 bases left between them. Germline V gene sequence: CDR1 MNHNY, CDR2 SVGAGI (reference sequence). The CDR3 consists of 12 residues. The CDR3 DNA is TGTGCCAGCAGTTCAACCGGTTACGAGCAGTACTTC. It encodes CASSSTGYEQYF.

The chain combines TRBV6-4 with TRBJ2-1, with TRBD2 identical over 10 bases. J was trimmed by 6 bases and V by 3 bases; bases with no gene match: 8. The length of the CDR3 is 16 residues. CDR1 is MRHNA and CDR2 is SNTAGT in the germline V gene. CDR3 protein: CASSETSGNYLNEQFF. The CDR3 bases are TGTGCCAGCAGTGAAACTAGCGGGAATTATCTCAATGAGCAGTTCTTC.

The chain uses TRBV11-2 and TRBJ2-1, with 7 nucleotides matching TRBD2. The trim removed 5 bases at V and 7 bases at J, leaving 8 bases unmatched. CDR1 SGHAT and CDR2 FQNNGV come from the germline V gene. The CDR3 runs 14 residues. CDR3 DNA: TGTGCCAGCAGCAAAGGCATGGGGGGGAATGAGCAGTTCTTC. Translation: CASSKGMGGNEQFF.